This T cell receptor beta chain was found in a study of T cells of healthy individuals. The V end was cut by 1 base, the J end by 1 base, with 11 bases between. Germline V gives CDR1 LGHNA, CDR2 YSLEER. The CDR3 is made up of 15 amino acids. This clonotype was observed a few times. In TCRdb, the 5' RACE reads were re-called with MiXCR into one record per CDR3 protein. The sample includes 95,000 to 100,000 distinct CDR3 sequences, under 20% seen only once; the top ten take 6.2%. This TCR came from a human donor in good health. This chain links TRBV4-3 with TRBJ2-7, with D tentatively TRBD1 (5 bases). The CDR3 DNA reads as TGCGCCAGCAGCCAAGGGACACCGACATCCTACGAGCAGTACTTC. Translation gives CASSQGTPTSYEQYF.